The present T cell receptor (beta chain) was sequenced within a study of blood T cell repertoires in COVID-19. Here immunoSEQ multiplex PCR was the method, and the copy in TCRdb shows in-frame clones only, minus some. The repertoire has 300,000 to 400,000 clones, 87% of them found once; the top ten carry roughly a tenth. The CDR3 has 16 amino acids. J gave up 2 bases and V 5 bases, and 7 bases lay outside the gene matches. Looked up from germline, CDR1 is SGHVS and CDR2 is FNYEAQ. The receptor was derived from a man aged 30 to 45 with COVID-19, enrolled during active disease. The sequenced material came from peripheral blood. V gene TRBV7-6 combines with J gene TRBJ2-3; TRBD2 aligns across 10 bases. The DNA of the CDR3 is TGTGCCAGCAGCCACGGGAGCGGGGGGGACACAGATACGCAGTATTTT. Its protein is CASSHGSGGDTDTQYF.